This T cell receptor (beta chain) came from a study of T cell clones after liver transplantation. Overall study context: A pre-transplant mixed lymphocyte reaction with TCRbeta sequencing defined graft-donor-reactive clones followed in post-transplant blood. HCV positivity affected three of eight recipients; the rest lacked autoimmune or viral indications. Tolerant meant at least one year fully off immunosuppression without liver enzymes above twice normal.

Profiled with immunoSEQ multiplex PCR; TCRdb holds only in-frame clones, not every one. This repertoire shows 45,000 or so clones, around 84% found once; its top ten account for more than 2%. With V trimmed by 4 bases and J by 1 base, 13 bases remained unmatched. Germline CDR1 is MNHEY and CDR2 is SMNVEV (reference sequence). This CDR3 has 17 residues. For this clone: The antigen is not known.

Study-wide results and caveats: Low donor cell numbers restricted donor-reactive repertoire measurement in a couple of subjects.

The V call is TRBV27, the J call TRBJ2-7; the match to TRBD2 covers 7 bases. This clonotype was sampled from a human patient who received a liver transplant. Some T cells may be supplied by the graft donor. Specimen: CD4+ T cells from blood, collected 24 months after liver transplant. The CDR3 spells CASSSLPWGGTSYEQYF. CDR3 sequence (DNA): TGTGCCAGCAGTTCCCTGCCCTGGGGAGGGACTTCCTACGAGCAGTACTTC.